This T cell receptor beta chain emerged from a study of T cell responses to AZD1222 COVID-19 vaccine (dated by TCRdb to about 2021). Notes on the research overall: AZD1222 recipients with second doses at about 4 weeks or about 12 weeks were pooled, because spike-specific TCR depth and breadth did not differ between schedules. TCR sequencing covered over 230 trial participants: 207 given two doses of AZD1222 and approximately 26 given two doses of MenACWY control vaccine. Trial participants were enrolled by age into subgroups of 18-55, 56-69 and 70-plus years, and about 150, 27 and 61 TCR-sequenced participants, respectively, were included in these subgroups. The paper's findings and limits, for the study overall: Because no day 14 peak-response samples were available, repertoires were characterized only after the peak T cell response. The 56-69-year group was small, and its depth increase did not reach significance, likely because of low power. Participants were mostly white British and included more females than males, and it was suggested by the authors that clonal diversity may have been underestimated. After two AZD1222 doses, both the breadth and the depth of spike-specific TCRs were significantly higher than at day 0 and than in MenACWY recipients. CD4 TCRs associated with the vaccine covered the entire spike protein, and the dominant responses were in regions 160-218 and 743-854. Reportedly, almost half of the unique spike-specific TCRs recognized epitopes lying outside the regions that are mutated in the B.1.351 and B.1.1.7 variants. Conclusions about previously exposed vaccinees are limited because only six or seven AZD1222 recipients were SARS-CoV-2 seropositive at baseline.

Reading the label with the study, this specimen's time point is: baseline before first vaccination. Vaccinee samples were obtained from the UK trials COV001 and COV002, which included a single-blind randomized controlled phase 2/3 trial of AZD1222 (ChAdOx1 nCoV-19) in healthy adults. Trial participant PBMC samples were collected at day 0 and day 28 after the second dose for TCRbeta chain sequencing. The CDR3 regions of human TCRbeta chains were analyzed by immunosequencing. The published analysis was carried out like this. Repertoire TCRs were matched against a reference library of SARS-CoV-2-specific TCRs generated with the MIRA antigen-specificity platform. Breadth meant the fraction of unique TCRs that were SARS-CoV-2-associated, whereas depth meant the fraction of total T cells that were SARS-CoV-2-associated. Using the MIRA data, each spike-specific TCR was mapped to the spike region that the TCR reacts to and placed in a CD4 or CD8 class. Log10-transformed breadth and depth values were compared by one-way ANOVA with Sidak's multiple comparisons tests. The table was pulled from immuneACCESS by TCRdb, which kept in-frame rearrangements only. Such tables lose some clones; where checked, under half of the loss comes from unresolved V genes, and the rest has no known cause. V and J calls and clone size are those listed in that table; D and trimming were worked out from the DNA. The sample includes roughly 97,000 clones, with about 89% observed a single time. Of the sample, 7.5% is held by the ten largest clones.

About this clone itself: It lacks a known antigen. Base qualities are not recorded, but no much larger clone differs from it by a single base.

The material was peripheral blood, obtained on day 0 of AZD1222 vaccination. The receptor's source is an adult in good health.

CDR3 loop: CASSLSAGPNTGELFF. The bases are TGTGCCAGCAGCTTAAGTGCGGGACCGAACACCGGGGAGCTGTTTTTT. The chain is made from TRBV7-3 and TRBJ2-2, with TRBD2 perhaps the D gene, on 6 matching bases. The CDR3 holds 16 amino acids from the cysteine to the phenylalanine. The sequence is cut down to CDR3 DNA, 48 bases in frame from base 1. As encoded in the germline V gene, CDR1 is SGHTA while CDR2 is FQGTGA. V is clipped by 1 base and J by 0 bases, and the sequence between their germline boundaries is 9 bases long.